One sample yielded the 20 T cell receptor beta chains listed below, sequenced in a study of CD8 T cells in ankylosing spondylitis. TCRdb recomputed calls from the 5' RACE reads with MiXCR, one row per CDR3 protein. The data contain more than 250,000 distinct CDR3 sequences, under 14% of them singletons. The sample was blood, either unsorted or a sorted T cell fraction (not recorded which). The receptors stem from a female donor with ankylosing spondylitis or in good health (not recorded which).

This clonotype was counted only a few times. The chain combines TRBV7-8 with TRBJ1-2; 7 bases map to TRBD1. The CDR3 totals 12 residues. The germline V gene has CDR1 SGHVS and CDR2 FQNEAQ. V lost 5 bases to trimming and J lost 9 bases; unmatched junction nucleotides: 6. The CDR3 here is CASSPQGGRYTF. DNA for the CDR3: TGTGCCAGCAGCCCCCAGGGGGGGCGCTACACCTTC.

About this clonotype: This may stem from a read error, because a much larger clone lies one nucleotide away. The CDR3 region is CASSLGVYSGAKVLTF. The CDR3 nucleotides are TGTGCCAGCAGCTTAGGGGTTTACTCTGGGGCCAAAGTCCTGACTTTC. This chain connects TRBV7-2 to TRBJ2-6; maybe TRBD1 (5 bases). The CDR3 extends over 16 amino acids. From germline, CDR1 is SGHTA and CDR2 FQGNSA.

This clonotype was detected a few times. The chain carries TRBV20-1 and TRBJ1-1; the D gene is possibly TRBD1 (6 bases). CDR1 DFQATT and CDR2 SNEGSKA come from the germline V gene (reference sequence). CDR3 length: 12 residues. DNA of the CDR3: TGCAGGATATCCGAAGGGGGAACTGAAGCTTTCTTT. Its translation is CRISEGGTEAFF.

V and J are TRBV24-1 and TRBJ2-2, with a tentative D call TRBD1 (6 bases). The ends were cut back, 6 bases at V and 5 bases at J, with 12 bases in the middle. The CDR3 runs to 14 residues. Germline lookup yields CDR1 KGHDR and CDR2 SFDVKD. DNA for the CDR3: TGTGCCACCAGTCCACAGGGTTATACCGGGGAGCTGTTTTTT. Residues: CATSPQGYTGELFF.

This clonotype was counted ten times or more. The chain uses TRBV7-2 and TRBJ2-7; 9 bases line up with TRBD1. Trimming at V came to 5 bases and at J to 6 bases, leaving 11 bases not matched to a gene. The length of the CDR3 is 15 residues. Per germline, CDR1 SGHTA and CDR2 FQGNSA. The CDR3 DNA is TGTGCCAGCAGCCGACAGGGGGTGACGGACATCGAGCAGTACTTC. Translated: CASSRQGVTDIEQYF.

The chain couples TRBV4-1 to TRBJ2-4, with a weak D call TRBD2 (5 bases). V was clipped by 2 bases and J by 6 bases, with 17 bases between them. Germline V CDR1 and CDR2: MGHRA, YSYEKL. This CDR3 region has 16 residues. The CDR3 region is CASSQPPGLVRNIQYF. CDR3 nucleotide sequence: TGCGCCAGCAGCCAACCGCCTGGACTGGTTAGAAACATTCAGTACTTC.

The V call is TRBV12-3 or TRBV12-4, the J call TRBJ1-4, with no clear D. The CDR3 extends over 13 amino acids. Trimming took off 2 bases at V and 6 bases at J, with 7 bases between the two ends. The CDR3 sequence: CASSLSGDEKLFF. CDR3 sequence (DNA): TGTGCCAGCAGTTTATCCGGAGATGAAAAACTGTTTTTT.

J is TRBJ2-5 and V is TRBV20-1, with D perhaps TRBD1 or TRBD2 (7 bases each). V was shortened by 5 bases and J by 2 bases, with 15 bases between the two germline ends. Germline CDR1 reads DFQATT; CDR2 reads SNEGSKA (reference sequence). The CDR3 has 14 amino acids. CDR3 bases: TGCAGTGCTGCCAGGGGGGGCTCTCAAGAGACCCAGTACTTC. Translated: CSAARGGSQETQYF.

V gene TRBV5-5 combines with J gene TRBJ1-4; no clear D gene. The V gene's germline CDR1 is SGHKS and CDR2 YYEKEE (reference sequence). Trimming left V 4 bases short and J 5 bases short, with 15 bases between. The CDR3 totals 15 residues. In nucleotides, the CDR3 is TGTGCCAGCAGCGCCGGTCCCTCAGGAAATGAAAAACTGTTTTTT. This codes for CASSAGPSGNEKLFF.

This clonotype was seen many times. The chain uses TRBV7-9 and TRBJ1-1; 9 bases are shared with TRBD1. Per the germline V gene, CDR1 is SEHNR and CDR2 is FQNEAQ (reference sequence). Trimming cost V 7 bases and J 3 bases; bases outside gene matches: 9. This CDR3 spans 15 amino acids. CDR3 protein: CASIDGQGKDTEAFF. CDR3 DNA: TGTGCCAGCATCGATGGACAGGGGAAGGACACTGAAGCTTTCTTT.

This clonotype was seen many times. The chain combines TRBV20-1 with TRBJ2-7; D is tentatively TRBD1 or TRBD2 (5 bases each). CDR1 DFQATT and CDR2 SNEGSKA come from the germline V gene (reference sequence). The CDR3 extends over 18 amino acids. V was clipped by 5 bases and J by 0 bases, with 26 bases between them. Here the CDR3 DNA reads TGCAGTGCTCTTAGAATGCCAGGGCCGCTCGGGAACTCCTACGAGCAGTACTTC. Translation gives CSALRMPGPLGNSYEQYF.

This clonotype turned up a few times. V is TRBV12-3 or TRBV12-4 and J is TRBJ1-5; D not certain. Trimming removed 7 bases at V and 6 bases at J, with 16 bases between. CDR3 length equals 14 residues. The CDR3 region is CASTAGGVGQPQHF. CDR3 sequence (DNA): TGTGCCAGCACCGCGGGAGGTGTTGGTCAGCCCCAGCATTTT.

This clonotype showed up many times. The V gene is TRBV7-2, the J gene TRBJ2-3, with 7 bases that match TRBD2. Germline V gene data show CDR1 as SGHTA and CDR2 as FQGNSA. Germline trimming cut 1 base from V and 4 bases from J; bases unmatched to any gene: 5. The CDR3 runs 15 residues. CDR3 DNA sequence: TGTGCCAGCAGCTTAGTTGCGGGAGTGGCAGATACGCAGTATTTT. Translating gives CASSLVAGVADTQYF.

As to this clonotype: One end of the junction is discordant with germline, which a read error may explain. The CDR3: CAISDRRRAGGGGYGDTF. The CDR3 DNA reads as TGTGCCATCAGTGACCGTAGAAGAGCTGGGGGGGGCGGCTATGGCGACACCTTC. This chain connects TRBV10-3 to TRBJ1-2; tentative D call: TRBD1 (6 bases). Per germline, CDR1 ENHRY and CDR2 SYGVKD. This CDR3 comprises 18 residues.

This clonotype was observed at least ten times. The genes are TRBV4-2 and TRBJ1-4, with D possibly matching TRBD1 (6 bases). Germline V gene sequence: CDR1 LGHNA, CDR2 YNFKEQ. V lost 3 bases and J 4 bases, leaving 18 bases between the germline ends. This CDR3 spans 17 amino acids. The CDR3 DNA sequence: TGTGCCAGCAGCCACGCAGCCCCACAGGGAAATAATGAAAAACTGTTTTTT. This encodes CASSHAAPQGNNEKLFF.

The table lists this clonotype with many counts. This chain uses TRBV20-1 with TRBJ2-7, with 8 bases that match TRBD2. Germline lookup yields CDR1 DFQATT and CDR2 SNEGSKA (reference sequence). V lost 4 bases and J lost 2; bases outside the gene matches: 4. The CDR3 is 13 residues long. The chain's CDR3 is CSATLAGPYEQYF. The DNA for the CDR3 is TGCAGTGCTACCTTAGCGGGGCCCTACGAGCAGTACTTC.

The chain's CDR3 is CASSQDPSTGVAQYF. Here the CDR3 DNA reads TGCGCCAGCAGCCAAGATCCATCGACAGGGGTGGCGCAGTATTTT. V gene TRBV4-3 combines with J gene TRBJ2-3; 8 bases map to TRBD1. CDR1 is LGHNA, CDR2 YSLEER, per germline. This CDR3 is built from 15 residues. V lost 0 bases and J lost 10; bases outside the gene matches: 9.

This clonotype was recorded at least ten times. The V gene is TRBV5-1, the J gene TRBJ2-3, with D tentatively TRBD2 (7 bases). The CDR3 is made up of 15 amino acids. The V and J ends lost 4 bases and 1 base respectively, with 13 bases between them. Germline values: CDR1 SGHRS, CDR2 YFSETQ. CDR3 sequence: CASSGGGLGTDTQYF. CDR3 bases: TGCGCCAGCAGCGGGGGGGGCCTAGGCACAGATACGCAGTATTTT. Variable domain in full (rest from reference TRBV5-1 and TRBJ2-3): KAGVTQTPRYLIKTRGQQVTLSCSPISGHRSVSWYQQTPGQGLQFLFEYFSETQRNKGNFPGRFSGRQFSNSRSEMNVSTLELGDSALYLCASSGGGLGTDTQYFGPGTRLTVL.

This clonotype was observed a single time. The genes are TRBV28 and TRBJ2-5; no reliable D call. The V and J ends lost 5 bases and 1 base respectively, with 20 bases between them. Germline V lookup: CDR1 MDHEN, CDR2 SYDVKM. The CDR3 consists of 17 residues. The CDR3 loop is CASSTARPTGGQETQYF. CDR3 sequence (DNA): TGTGCCAGCAGTACCGCACGACCCACGGGCGGCCAAGAGACCCAGTACTTC.

This clonotype was recorded many times. V gene TRBV10-3 combines with J gene TRBJ2-7; D is uncertain. The germline V gene has CDR1 ENHRY and CDR2 SYGVKD. The CDR3 sequence is 14 residues long. Trimming shortened V by 2 bases and J by 0 bases, and 8 bases separated the two germline ends. CDR3 nucleotide sequence: TGTGCCATCAGTGAGGGCCAGCACTCCTACGAGCAGTACTTC. It codes for CAISEGQHSYEQYF.